The 30 T cell receptor beta chains presented below share a single source sample, sequenced in a study of Tregs in tolerant kidney transplant recipients. The nonmyeloablative bone marrow transplants came from related graft donors, with transient mixed chimerism. Assay used: immunoSEQ multiplex PCR; TCRdb lists only in-frame clones, some missing. The sample shows about 50,000 clones, roughly 90% of them seen only once. The sample in question was CD8+ T cells from blood (PBMCs), obtained 12 months after the transplant. All receptors come from a human patient who received a combined kidney and bone marrow transplant. Some T cells may trace back to the graft donor.

This clone was seen only once. The chain is built from TRBV27 and TRBJ2-5; the D gene is possibly TRBD1 (6 bases). The J call is uncertain, as TRBJ2-7 better fits the DNA end. The germline gives CDR1 MNHEY, CDR2 SMNVEV (reference sequence). The CDR3 totals 14 residues. CDR3 protein: CASRPGVWTYEQYF. The CDR3, as DNA: TGTGCCAGCAGACCAGGGGTTTGGACCTACGAGCAGTACTTC.

The rearrangement joins TRBV6-6 to TRBJ2-1; D is perhaps TRBD2 (6 bases). Trimming removed 8 bases from V and 9 bases from J, with 11 bases in between. The V gene's germline CDR1 is MNHNY and CDR2 SVGAGI (reference sequence). The CDR3 totals 11 residues. In DNA form, the CDR3 reads TGTGCCAGCGGGTCCGGGGGTGAGCAGTTCTTC. Encoded protein: CASGSGGEQFF.

CDR3 coding DNA: TGTGCCAGCAGTGAGACGACACTTTTTAGCAATCAGCCCCAGCATTTT. It is translated as CASSETTLFSNQPQHF. The gene calls are TRBV2 and TRBJ1-5; D is unclear. Germline loops: CDR1 SNHLY, CDR2 FYNNEI. Between the trimmed V and J ends, which lost 3 bases and 0 bases, there was a span of 12 bases. The CDR3 has 16 residues.

This clone appeared once. The chain links TRBV10-1 to TRBJ2-5, with 9 nucleotides matching TRBD1. Germline CDR1 WNHNN, CDR2 SYGVQD (reference sequence). The CDR3 loop spans 19 amino acids. Unmatched junction bases numbered 14, after V lost 1 base and J lost 2 bases. The CDR3 is CASSEWVADRGWVQETQYF. Written as DNA, the CDR3 is TGCGCCAGCAGTGAGTGGGTAGCGGACAGGGGTTGGGTGCAAGAGACCCAGTACTTC.

V usage is TRBV14 and J usage is TRBJ2-3; 8 bases agree with TRBD2. Germline V gene data show CDR1 as SGHDN and CDR2 as FVKESK. The CDR3 totals 15 residues. J lost 2 bases, V lost 8 bases, and 9 bases had no gene match. CDR3 sequence reads: CASGPPGLVTDTQYF. CDR3 in DNA: TGTGCCAGCGGACCTCCGGGACTAGTCACAGATACGCAGTATTTT.

The rearrangement uses TRBV6-6 and TRBJ2-7; D is ambiguous. The CDR3 loop spans 11 amino acids. The germline V and J ends were trimmed by 0 bases and 7 bases, with 4 bases remaining between them. The germline V gene has CDR1 MNHNY and CDR2 SVGAGI (reference sequence). The CDR3, as DNA: TGTGCCAGCAGTTACTCTTCTGAGCAGTACTTC. This sequence encodes CASSYSSEQYF.

The chain has TRBV2 and TRBJ2-5, with TRBD1 matching over 8 bases. The J call is doubtful: the DNA matches TRBJ2-7 better. Germline lookup yields CDR1 SNHLY and CDR2 FYNNEI. The CDR3 has 13 residues. CDR3 sequence: CASRVRGPDEQYF. Written as DNA, the CDR3 is TGTGCCAGCAGAGTCAGGGGGCCTGACGAGCAGTACTTC.

In this sample, this clone turned up once. The V gene is TRBV13, the J gene TRBJ2-1; 10 bases are shared with TRBD2. This CDR3 is built from 13 residues. Germline CDR1 is PRHDT and CDR2 is FYEKMQ (reference sequence). Germline trimming cut 5 bases from V and 8 bases from J; bases unmatched to any gene: 3. CDR3 protein: CASSLLAGDEQFF. The CDR3 bases are TGTGCCAGCAGCCTCCTAGCGGGAGATGAGCAGTTCTTC.

This sequence joins TRBV4-2 and TRBJ2-1; D is perhaps TRBD2 (6 bases). The CDR3 contains 17 residues. Trimming pared 0 bases from V and 0 bases from J, leaving 12 bases between. Germline values: CDR1 LGHNA, CDR2 YNFKEQ. CDR3 in DNA: TGTGCCAGCAGCCAAGATTTAGCGACTAGCTCCTACAATGAGCAGTTCTTC. Its translation is CASSQDLATSSYNEQFF.

The J gene is TRBJ2-7, the V gene TRBV10-3, with 9 bases lining up with TRBD2. V gave up 0 bases and J gave up 2 bases; unmatched junction bases: 2. Germline CDR1 ENHRY, CDR2 SYGVKD. The CDR3 spans 15 residues. The CDR3 DNA is TGTGCCATCAGTGAGTCTGCGGGAGGGCCCTACGAGCAGTACTTC. Its translation is CAISESAGGPYEQYF.

The chain couples TRBV4-1 to TRBJ2-3, with 9 nucleotides matching TRBD2. The CDR3 runs to 16 residues. V lost 3 bases, J lost 6 bases, and 10 bases stayed unmatched. CDR1 is MGHRA and CDR2 is YSYEKL in the germline V gene. Here the CDR3 DNA reads TGCGCCAGCAGCCAGACCATGCGGGAGGGCCTGGATACGCAGTATTTT. It yields the protein CASSQTMREGLDTQYF.

This chain uses TRBV29-1 with TRBJ2-7; tentatively, D is TRBD1 (5 bases). V lost 7 bases to trimming and J lost 7 bases, with 17 bases between them. The CDR3 consists of 12 residues. Germline loops: CDR1 SQVTM, CDR2 ANQGSEA. CDR3 DNA sequence: TGCAGCGCCTTCCAGGGTCCGGGTGAGCAGTACTTC. Translating it yields CSAFQGPGEQYF.

In the case of this clone: The identical CDR3 is also encoded by other nucleotide sequences in the sample. The chain carries TRBV29-1 and TRBJ2-5; tentative D call: TRBD2 (6 bases). Germline CDR1 reads SQVTM; CDR2 reads ANQGSEA. Trimming stripped 7 bases from V and 5 bases from J, with 14 bases between. This CDR3 region has 12 residues. The DNA of the CDR3 is TGCAGCGCCGTAACGGGGGAGGAGACCCAGTACTTC. It translates to CSAVTGEETQYF. Full variable domain (outside the CDR3, taken from reference TRBV29-1 and TRBJ2-5): SAVISQKPSRDICQRGTSLTIQCQVDSQVTMMFWYRQQPGQSLTLIATANQGSEATYESGFVIDKFPISRPNLTFSTLTVSNMSPEDSSIYLCSAVTGEETQYFGPGTRLLVL.

The J gene is TRBJ2-1, the V gene TRBV9, with 7 positions matching TRBD2. From germline, CDR1 is SGDLS and CDR2 YYNGEE. The CDR3 loop spans 15 amino acids. J lost 10 bases, V lost 0 bases, and 10 bases had no gene match. CDR3 in DNA: TGTGCCAGCAGCGTAGGGGGGAGGGCCTTCAGGGAGCAGTTCTTC. This gives the protein CASSVGGRAFREQFF.

The gene calls are TRBV11-2 and TRBJ2-1, with TRBD2 identical over 8 bases. The CDR3 runs to 18 residues. V lost 0 bases and J lost 3; bases outside the gene matches: 10. The V gene's germline CDR1 is SGHAT and CDR2 FQNNGV. CDR3 sequence: CASSLDRLAGGNYNEQFF. For the CDR3, the DNA is TGTGCCAGCAGCTTAGATCGTCTCGCGGGGGGCAACTACAATGAGCAGTTCTTC.

The chain carries TRBV11-3 and TRBJ2-7; possibly TRBD1 for D (5 bases). The CDR3 length is 12 residues. Germline V gene data show CDR1 as SGHNT and CDR2 as YENEEA. V lost 5 bases to trimming and J lost 4 bases, with 9 bases between them. CDR3 sequence: CASSTGGYEQYF. DNA for the CDR3: TGTGCCAGCAGCACAGGTGGTTACGAGCAGTACTTC.

This rearrangement joins TRBV9 to TRBJ2-3; 10 nucleotides match TRBD2. CDR3 size: 15 residues. Per the germline V gene, CDR1 is SGDLS and CDR2 is YYNGEE. The V and J ends lost 3 bases and 3 bases, in that order; junction bases with no gene match: 4. Written as DNA, the CDR3 is TGTGCCAGCAGCGAGAGCGGGGGGGGGACAGATACGCAGTATTTT. This gives the protein CASSESGGGTDTQYF.

The V gene is TRBV9, the J gene TRBJ2-1; TRBD2 agrees at 13 bases. CDR1 is SGDLS and CDR2 is YYNGEE in the germline V gene. This CDR3 region has 18 residues. Germline trimming cut 2 bases from V and 4 bases from J; bases unmatched to any gene: 9. The CDR3 DNA reads TGTGCCAGCAGCGTCGGTGGACTAGCGGGAGTCTCGTACAATGAGCAGTTCTTC. Translating gives CASSVGGLAGVSYNEQFF.

V usage is TRBV15 and J usage is TRBJ2-7; 8 bases match TRBD2. Germline V CDR1 and CDR2: LNHNV, YYDKDF (reference sequence). The CDR3 length is 11 residues. The ends lost 6 bases at V and 8 bases at J; junction bases unmatched: 3. CDR3 nucleotides: TGTGCCACCAGTTTAGCGGGGCAGCAGTACTTC. As protein: CATSLAGQQYF.

The DNA for the CDR3 is TGCGCCAGCAGCACAGATTATGGCTACACCTTC. The encoded protein is CASSTDYGYTF. The chain carries TRBV5-1 and TRBJ1-2; D uncertain. Germline V CDR1 and CDR2: SGHRS, YFSETQ. With 4 bases removed from V and 5 bases from J, the gap between germline ends came to 6 bases. This CDR3 is built from 11 residues.

This chain connects TRBV15 to TRBJ1-5; D not certain. Germline V gene data show CDR1 as LNHNV and CDR2 as YYDKDF (reference sequence). The V end was cut by 5 bases, the J end by 4 bases, with 9 bases between. The CDR3 runs 13 residues. CDR3 sequence (DNA): TGTGCCACCAGCCTGGGCTCGAATCAGCCCCAGCATTTT. It specifies CATSLGSNQPQHF.

This chain connects TRBV19 to TRBJ1-1; D uncertain. This CDR3 region has 15 residues. V lost 1 base to trimming and J lost 5 bases, with 14 bases between them. Germline CDR1 LNHDA, CDR2 SQIVND (reference sequence). CDR3 residues: CASSIGVQAPTEAFF. The CDR3 coding sequence is TGTGCCAGTAGTATAGGTGTCCAGGCTCCGACTGAAGCTTTCTTT.

The chain employs TRBV5-5 and TRBJ1-5; 8 bases map to TRBD1. Per germline, CDR1 SGHKS and CDR2 YYEKEE (reference sequence). V was clipped by 1 base and J by 3 bases; unmatched bases: 15. This CDR3 is 19 amino acids long. CDR3 sequence (DNA): TGTGCCAGCAGCTTGTGCGAAGGTATCGTGACAGGGGACAATCAGCCCCAGCATTTT. It codes for CASSLCEGIVTGDNQPQHF.

This sequence joins TRBV9 and TRBJ2-3; TRBD1 aligns across 9 bases. There are 16 residues in the CDR3. Germline-derived CDR1 and CDR2 are SGDLS and YYNGEE. V shed 4 bases, J shed 1 base, and the junction held 7 bases outside the gene matches. DNA for the CDR3: TGTGCCAGCAGCACCAACCGGGACAGGGGCACAGATACGCAGTATTTT. As protein: CASSTNRDRGTDTQYF.

J is TRBJ2-4 and V is TRBV19; D unresolved. In germline, CDR1 is LNHDA, CDR2 SQIVND (reference sequence). V lost 6 bases and J lost 1, with 7 bases in between. The CDR3 length is 13 residues. CDR3 residues: CASSPQAKNIQYF. Here the CDR3 DNA reads TGTGCCAGTAGCCCCCAGGCCAAAAACATTCAGTACTTC.

This chain connects TRBV27 to TRBJ2-2, with 11 bases identical to TRBD2. Looked up from germline, CDR1 is MNHEY and CDR2 is SMNVEV (reference sequence). The CDR3 consists of 14 residues. The V and J ends lost 7 bases and 4 bases, in that order; junction bases with no gene match: 2. The CDR3 DNA reads as TGTGCCAGCAATCTAGCGGGAGGCACCGGGGAGCTGTTTTTT. It specifies CASNLAGGTGELFF.

This clone was seen a few times. The chain is built from TRBV7-9 and TRBJ2-1, with a tentative D call TRBD2 (5 bases). The CDR3 contains 14 residues. Germline lookup yields CDR1 SEHNR and CDR2 FQNEAQ (reference sequence). Trimming removed 3 bases at V and 2 bases at J, with 8 bases between. CDR3 in amino acids: CASSLDLAYNEQFF. The CDR3 coding sequence is TGTGCCAGCAGCTTGGACTTAGCCTACAATGAGCAGTTCTTC.

This rearrangement joins TRBV9 to TRBJ1-4; D remains unclear. With 0 bases removed from V and 6 bases from J, the gap between germline ends came to 12 bases. The CDR3 spans 15 residues. The germline gives CDR1 SGDLS, CDR2 YYNGEE. CDR3 amino acids: CASSVALSPDEKLFF. CDR3 sequence (DNA): TGTGCCAGCAGCGTAGCCCTCTCCCCCGATGAAAAACTGTTTTTT.

V and J are TRBV9 and TRBJ2-1, with D maybe TRBD1 (6 bases). The length of the CDR3 is 15 residues. The V gene lost 3 bases and the J gene lost 4 bases, with 14 bases spanning the gap. Germline CDR1 reads SGDLS; CDR2 reads YYNGEE. This CDR3 is CASSDPRGAYNEQFF. CDR3 DNA sequence: TGTGCCAGCAGCGACCCCAGGGGCGCTTACAATGAGCAGTTCTTC.

The V and J genes are TRBV7-8 and TRBJ2-7; 7 bases align to TRBD1. The CDR3 has 12 residues. V shed 5 bases and J 4 bases; nucleotides not matched to a gene: 2. Germline V lookup: CDR1 SGHVS, CDR2 FQNEAQ. The CDR3 DNA sequence: TGTGCCAGCAGCGCGACAGGGTACGAGCAGTACTTC. Residues: CASSATGYEQYF.